This entry describes one T cell receptor (beta chain). What it binds is not known. The V and J ends lost 1 base and 6 bases, in that order; junction bases with no gene match: 6. The germline CDR1 and CDR2 sequences are MNHEY and SVGAGI. The CDR3 is made up of 15 amino acids. This entry comes from a study of shared clonotypes between healthy human individuals. General study results and limits: The expectation was that sequencing depth would affect clonotype sharing among donors. Larger richness was generally estimated for naive than memory subsets.

Terminally differentiated effector memory CD45RA+ cells were excluded by CCR7 positive selection of CD45RO-negative cells. Per the authors' pipeline: With immunoSEQ giving junction-only sequences and no quality scores, filtering differed. Repertoires were generated with immunoSEQ multiplex PCR, while TCRdb's copy carries only in-frame clones and drops some. V and J calls and clone size follow that table, whereas D and trimming were derived from the DNA. This sample has about 2 million clones, with about 95% found just once. The chain recombines TRBV6-5 with TRBJ1-2; TRBD1 matches 9 bases. The sequenced sample consisted of naive CD8+ T cells sorted from blood. The TCR originated in a man aged 18 to 30 in good health. The CDR3 loop reads CASSYFTGGVDGYTF. Written as DNA, the CDR3 is TGTGCCAGCAGTTACTTCACAGGGGGCGTAGATGGCTACACCTTC.